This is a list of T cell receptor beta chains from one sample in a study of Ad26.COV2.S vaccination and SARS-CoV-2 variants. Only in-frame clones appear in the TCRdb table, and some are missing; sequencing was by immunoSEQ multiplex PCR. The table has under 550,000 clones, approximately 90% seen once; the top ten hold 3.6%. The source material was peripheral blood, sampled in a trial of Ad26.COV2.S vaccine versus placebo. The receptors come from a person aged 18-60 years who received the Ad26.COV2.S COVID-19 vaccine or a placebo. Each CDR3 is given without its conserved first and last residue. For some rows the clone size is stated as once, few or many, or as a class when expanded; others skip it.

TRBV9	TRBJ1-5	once	ASSVAGEDQPQH
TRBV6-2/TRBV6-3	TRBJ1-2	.	ASSPPNGGYT
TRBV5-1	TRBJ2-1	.	ASGGAGTSNEQF
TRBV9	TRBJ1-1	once	ASSPRSEYTEAF
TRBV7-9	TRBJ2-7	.	ASSFEFSYEQY
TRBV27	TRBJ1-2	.	ASSPPHGGRNGYT
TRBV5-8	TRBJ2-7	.	ASSLRVGPYEQY
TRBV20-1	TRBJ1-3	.	SALGNTIY
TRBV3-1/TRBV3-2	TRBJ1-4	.	ASSHSATGKGEKLF
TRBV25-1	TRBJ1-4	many	ASSEQGQPNEKLF
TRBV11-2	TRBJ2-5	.	ASSLRRGQETQY
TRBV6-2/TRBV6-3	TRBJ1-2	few	ASSSPGQGVIIYGYT
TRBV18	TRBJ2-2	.	ASSPRLGQDTGELF
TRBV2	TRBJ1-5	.	ASSRAGTGFRYSNQPQH
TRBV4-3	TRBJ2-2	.	ASSQDTSFPGELF
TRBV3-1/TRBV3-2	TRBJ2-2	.	ASSPRTSGGHTGELF
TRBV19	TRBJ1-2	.	ASSMGHPPGGGYGYT
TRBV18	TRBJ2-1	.	ASSPGQGGYNEQF
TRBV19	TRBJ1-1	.	ASSRDRGGEAF
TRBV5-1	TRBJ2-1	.	ASSLEGVNEQF
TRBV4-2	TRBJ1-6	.	ASSPGPVYNSPLH